This TCR beta chain was retrieved from a study of blood T cell repertoires in COVID-19. Study as a whole: Donors in the United States, Italy and Spain gave samples during acute or convalescent COVID-19. From T cells, B-cell-depleted T cells, or PBMCs came the material, which was cDNA or gDNA.

Original handling: Quantification of nucleated cells was approximated via reference gene primer amplification. TCRdb's copy holds only in-frame clones and misses some; the assay was immunoSEQ multiplex PCR. The DNA gave D and trimming, while V, J and clone size come from that table. The table has 120,000 or so clones, roughly 80% seen once; the top ten hold around 17%. CDR3 length: 14 amino acids. Germline V gene lookup returns CDR1 KGHSH and CDR2 LQKENI. J was trimmed by 5 bases and V by 3 bases; bases with no gene match: 5. This clone has only one observation. The V and J genes are TRBV18 and TRBJ2-7, with 9 bases identical to TRBD1. The sequenced sample was peripheral blood. The clonotype comes from a woman between 45 and 65 years old with acute or convalescent COVID-19. This CDR3 is CASSPRQGVDEQYF. DNA for the CDR3: TGTGCCAGCTCACCTCGACAGGGGGTCGACGAGCAGTACTTC.